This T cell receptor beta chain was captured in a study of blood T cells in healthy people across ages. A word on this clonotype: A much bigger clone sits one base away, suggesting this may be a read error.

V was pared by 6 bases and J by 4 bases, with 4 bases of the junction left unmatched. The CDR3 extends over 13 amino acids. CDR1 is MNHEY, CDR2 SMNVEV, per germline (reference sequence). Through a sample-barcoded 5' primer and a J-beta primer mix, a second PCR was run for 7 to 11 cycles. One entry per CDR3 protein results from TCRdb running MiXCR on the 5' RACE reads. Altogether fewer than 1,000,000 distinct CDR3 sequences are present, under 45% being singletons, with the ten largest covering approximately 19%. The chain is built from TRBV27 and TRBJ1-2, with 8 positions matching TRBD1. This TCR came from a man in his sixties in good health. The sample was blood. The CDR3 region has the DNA TGTGCCAGCAGACTCGACAGGGGCTATGGCTACACCTTC. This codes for CASRLDRGYGYTF.